This passage covers 14 T cell receptor beta chains from one sample sequenced in a study of regulatory and conventional T cells in RAG deficiency. Blood CD4+ CD25-low CD127-high conventional T cells supplied the genomic DNA template. Libraries were prepared by immunoSEQ multiplex PCR; TCRdb keeps only in-frame clonotypes and omits some of them. The sample lists roughly 13,000 clones, about 92% occurring once. A further study also used this sample, focusing on regulatory T cells. From that study: The PCR used 52 TRBV and 13 TRBJ primers.

The sequenced sample was CD4+ effector T cells sorted from blood. The receptors derive from a human donor in good health.

The chain links TRBV28 to TRBJ1-1; D unclear. The CDR3 spans 15 residues. The V gene's germline CDR1 is MDHEN and CDR2 SYDVKM. V was shortened by 4 bases and J by 5 bases, with 17 bases between the two germline ends. CDR3 nucleotide sequence: TGTGCCAGCAGTTCACTGGGAGGGAGTGGGACTGAAGCTTTCTTT. Protein sequence: CASSSLGGSGTEAFF.

V is TRBV6-5 and J is TRBJ1-2, with D maybe TRBD1 (6 bases). Germline V gene sequence: CDR1 MNHEY, CDR2 SVGAGI. The germline V and J ends were trimmed by 5 bases and 4 bases, with 11 bases remaining between them. CDR3 length: 13 residues. CDR3 DNA: TGTGCCAGCAGTGGAACAGGGCTCTATGGCTACACCTTC. Translation: CASSGTGLYGYTF.

Of note for this clone: At one boundary the junction diverges from the germline segment, which might be a read error. The rearrangement uses TRBV6-1 and TRBJ1-2, with 9 bases aligning to TRBD1. Germline V gene lookup returns CDR1 MNHNS and CDR2 SASEGT. The CDR3 runs 12 residues. CDR3 DNA sequence: TGTGCCAGCAGGAACAGGGGGCAGGTTTTCTCCTTC. Translating gives CASRNRGQVFSF.

V gene TRBV18 combines with J gene TRBJ2-3; D call uncertain. Trimming removed 5 bases from V and 4 bases from J, with 4 bases in between. Per the germline V gene, CDR1 is KGHSH and CDR2 is LQKENI. The CDR3 covers 11 residues. In DNA, the CDR3 is TGTGCCAGCTCATCATCAGATACGCAGTATTTT. It encodes CASSSSDTQYF. Full variable domain (missing parts from reference TRBV18 and TRBJ2-3): NAGVMQNPRHLVRRRGQEARLRCSPMKGHSHVYWYRQLPEEGLKFMVYLQKENIIDESGMPKERFSAEFPKEGPSILRIQQVVRGDSAAYFCASSSSDTQYFGPGTRLTVL.

The chain links TRBV27 to TRBJ2-2; 7 bases match TRBD2. Germline V gene sequence: CDR1 MNHEY, CDR2 SMNVEV (reference sequence). Germline trimming cut 5 bases from V and 1 base from J; bases unmatched to any gene: 10. The CDR3 covers 17 residues. This CDR3 reads CASSLLHTSVNTGELFF. The CDR3 DNA follows: TGTGCCAGCAGTCTATTGCATACTAGCGTGAACACCGGGGAGCTGTTTTTT.

The chain is built from TRBV19 and TRBJ2-1; D may be TRBD1 (5 bases). This CDR3 contains 16 residues. The V end was cut by 3 bases, the J end by 1 base, with 13 bases between. Germline loops: CDR1 LNHDA, CDR2 SQIVND (reference sequence). DNA for the CDR3: TGTGCCAGTAGTATTCGAGGAGACAGATCCTACAATGAGCAGTTCTTC. Amino acid sequence: CASSIRGDRSYNEQFF.

This chain links TRBV2 with TRBJ2-1; 7 positions agree with TRBD2. The CDR3 loop spans 13 amino acids. The ends lost 5 bases at V and 7 bases at J; junction bases unmatched: 5. Per the germline V gene, CDR1 is SNHLY and CDR2 is FYNNEI. The CDR3 DNA reads as TGTGCCAGCAGTAGACTAGCTTGGAATGAGCAGTTCTTC. Its translation: CASSRLAWNEQFF.

This chain connects TRBV15 to TRBJ1-2; D is unclear. Trimming left V 1 base short and J 5 bases short, with 14 bases between. CDR3 length: 15 residues. In germline, CDR1 is LNHNV, CDR2 YYDKDF (reference sequence). The DNA for the CDR3 is TGTGCCACCAGCAGAGCATCACGGACGATGTATGGCTACACCTTC. Translation: CATSRASRTMYGYTF.

CDR3 nucleotides: TGTGCCAGTAGTCCCCCGGGACTAGCGGGAGGACCCATATCCACAGATACGCAGTATTTT. It yields the protein CASSPPGLAGGPISTDTQYF. The chain recombines TRBV19 with TRBJ2-3; 15 nucleotides align to TRBD2. Germline-derived CDR1 and CDR2 are LNHDA and SQIVND (reference sequence). The CDR3 length is 20 residues. V lost 5 bases, J lost 2 bases, and 14 bases stayed unmatched.

The chain has TRBV14 and TRBJ1-1; D call uncertain. V was shortened by 4 bases and J by 0 bases, with 6 bases between the two germline ends. Germline assignment: CDR1 SGHDN and CDR2 FVKESK. CDR3 size: 13 residues. For the CDR3, the DNA is TGTGCCAGCAGCCCGTCAATGAACACTGAAGCTTTCTTT. This encodes CASSPSMNTEAFF.

The V call is TRBV5-1, the J call TRBJ1-4; 12 bases map to TRBD1. Germline V gene lookup returns CDR1 SGHRS and CDR2 YFSETQ. The CDR3 totals 17 residues. V trimming: 0 bases; J trimming: 8 bases; junction bases outside the gene matches: 8. The CDR3: CASSLGATGTGGEKLFF. In nucleotides, the CDR3 is TGCGCCAGCAGCTTGGGGGCTACCGGGACAGGGGGCGAAAAACTGTTTTTT.

As DNA, the CDR3 is TGTGCCAGCAGAACCGGACAGGGGATGGGGGAGACCCAGTACTTC. Translating gives CASRTGQGMGETQYF. V and J are TRBV6-1 and TRBJ2-5, with 9 bases matching TRBD1. V shed 6 bases and J 5 bases; nucleotides not matched to a gene: 10. The germline V gene encodes CDR1 MNHNS and CDR2 SASEGT. This CDR3 has 15 amino acids.

This clone has just one count. The chain is built from TRBV7-2 and TRBJ1-1, with unresolved D. Per the germline V gene, CDR1 is SGHTA and CDR2 is FQGNSA. V lost 2 bases to trimming and J lost 1 base, with 8 bases between them. The CDR3 has 14 residues. As DNA, the CDR3 is TGTGCCAGCAGCTTATCAGCAGGGAACACTGAAGCTTTCTTT. Its translation: CASSLSAGNTEAFF.

The CDR3 reads CASSYNLGSTGELFF. In nucleotides, the CDR3 is TGTGCCAGCAGTTACAATTTGGGCAGCACCGGGGAGCTGTTTTTT. This sequence joins TRBV6-6 and TRBJ2-2; no clear D gene. Germline V gene sequence: CDR1 MNHNY, CDR2 SVGAGI (reference sequence). The CDR3 is 15 residues long. Between the trimmed V and J ends, which lost 2 bases and 4 bases, there was a span of 11 bases.